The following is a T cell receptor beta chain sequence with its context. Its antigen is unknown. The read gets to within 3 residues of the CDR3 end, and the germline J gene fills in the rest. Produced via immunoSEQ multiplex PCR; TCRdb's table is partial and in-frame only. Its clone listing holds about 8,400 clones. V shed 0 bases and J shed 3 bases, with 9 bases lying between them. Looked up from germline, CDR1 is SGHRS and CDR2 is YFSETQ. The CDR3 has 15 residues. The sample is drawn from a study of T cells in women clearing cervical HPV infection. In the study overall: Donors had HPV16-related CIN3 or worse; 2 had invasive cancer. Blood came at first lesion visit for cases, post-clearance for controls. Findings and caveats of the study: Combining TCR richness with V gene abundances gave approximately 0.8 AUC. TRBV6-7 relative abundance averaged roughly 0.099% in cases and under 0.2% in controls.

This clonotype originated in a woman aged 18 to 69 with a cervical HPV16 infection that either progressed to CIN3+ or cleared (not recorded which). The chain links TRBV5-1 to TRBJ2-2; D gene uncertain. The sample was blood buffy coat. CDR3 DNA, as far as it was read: TGCGCCAGCAGCTTGGCAGGTCCCTACACCGGGGAG. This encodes CASSLAGPYTGE. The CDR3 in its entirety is CASSLAGPYTGELFF.